The sequence of this T cell receptor (beta chain) was determined in a study of blood T cell repertoires in COVID-19. Study in general: COVID-19 samples from acute and convalescent phases originated in the United States, Italy and Spain. The cDNA or gDNA used as material had been derived from T cells, B-cell-depleted T cells, or PBMCs.

The length of the CDR3 is 13 residues. CDR1 and CDR2 from the germline V gene are MNHEY and SVGEGT. V was shortened by 4 bases and J by 4 bases, with 10 bases between the two germline ends. Method: immunoSEQ multiplex PCR; TCRdb's copy keeps in-frame clones and lacks some. The table lists about 350,000 clones, almost 90% of them singletons. Individuals aged roughly 18 to 95 years were recruited from approximately 24 US areas. Cohorts were determined from participant-reported clinical history. The genes are TRBV6-2 or TRBV6-3 and TRBJ1-2; D remains ambiguous. The receptor's source is a woman in her twenties or thirties who had been exposed to COVID-19. Sample: PBMCs or T cells enriched from blood (not recorded which). The DNA of the CDR3 is TGTGCCAGCAGTTCGTTTCTAAGCTATGGCTACACCTTC. Translating gives CASSSFLSYGYTF.